This TCR beta chain is drawn from a study of neurological immune-mediated disorders. About this clonotype itself: What it binds is not known.

cDNA was made by 5'RACE with 10-nucleotide random UMIs. TCRdb fed the 5' RACE reads into MiXCR, producing one record per CDR3 protein. The sample has some 70,000 distinct CDR3 sequences, less than 5.5% seen once. Whole-study results and caveats: CDR3 amino acid sequences found in expanded clones were never shared across subjects, suggesting private repertoires in all groups. The study found the most TCR clonal expansion in HTLV-1-associated myelopathy and the least in multiple sclerosis, below healthy controls.

CDR3 length: 14 amino acids. CDR1 and CDR2 from the germline V gene are SGHTA and FQGNSA. V lost 5 bases and J 5 bases, leaving 15 bases between the germline ends. The chain uses TRBV7-2 and TRBJ2-5; D unclear. Specimen: PBMCs. The sequence derives from a man aged 25-45 years with multiple sclerosis. The CDR3, as DNA: TGTGCCAGCAGCCCCTCCCAAGTCGGGGAGACCCAGTACTTC. Encoded protein: CASSPSQVGETQYF.